This entry features one T cell receptor (beta chain) sequence. Its cognate antigen is unknown. CDR3 length equals 21 residues. Germline assignment: CDR1 SGHTA and CDR2 FQGTGA. With 1 base clipped from V and 3 bases from J, the junction kept 11 bases outside the gene matches. The data are from a study of regulatory T cells in long-lasting Graves disease. Study-level findings and limits: With some 2,800 shared public clonotypes, persistent patients exceeded new patients, who shared approximately 880. The TCR repertoire of persistent Graves' patients was less diverse than that of newly diagnosed ones. It was in persistent disease that TRBV28, TRBJ1-2 and TRBJ2-5 were favored.

Time point specified: persistent/refractory GD, antithyroid drugs over 5 years with positive TRAb. The TCR library was prepared using RNA isolated from PBMCs. Sequencing libraries for TCR beta were prepared with iRepertoire HTBI primers and Arm-PCR of CDR3 regions. From the multiplex PCR reads, TCRdb called clonotypes with MiXCR, one entry per CDR3 protein. Of roughly 400,000 distinct CDR3 sequences listed, roughly 21% were seen once; the top ten hold roughly an eighth. This TCR derives from a female donor with Graves disease. The chain has TRBV7-3 and TRBJ2-2, with 16 nucleotides matching TRBD2. Sample: peripheral blood mononuclear cells (PBMCs), taken when the disease was refractory, from a patient treated with antithyroid drugs. The CDR3 region is CASSLRPAGTSGRGHTGELFF. For the CDR3, the DNA is TGTGCCAGCAGCTTAAGACCCGCCGGGACTAGCGGGAGGGGGCACACCGGGGAGCTGTTTTTT.